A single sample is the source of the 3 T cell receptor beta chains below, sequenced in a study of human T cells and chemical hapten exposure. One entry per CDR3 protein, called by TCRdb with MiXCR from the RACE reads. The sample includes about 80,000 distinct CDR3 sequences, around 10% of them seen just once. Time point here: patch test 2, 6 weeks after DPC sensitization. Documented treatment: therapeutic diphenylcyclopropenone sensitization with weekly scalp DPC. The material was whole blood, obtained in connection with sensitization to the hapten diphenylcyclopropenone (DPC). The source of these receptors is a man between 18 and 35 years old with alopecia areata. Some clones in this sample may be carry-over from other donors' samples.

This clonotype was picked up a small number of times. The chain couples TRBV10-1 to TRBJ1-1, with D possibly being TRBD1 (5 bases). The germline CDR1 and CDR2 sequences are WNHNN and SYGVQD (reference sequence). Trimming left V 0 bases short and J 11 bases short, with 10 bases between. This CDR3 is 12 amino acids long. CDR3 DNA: TGCGCCAGCAGTGAGTCGACCGGGACCGCTTTCTTT. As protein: CASSESTGTAFF.

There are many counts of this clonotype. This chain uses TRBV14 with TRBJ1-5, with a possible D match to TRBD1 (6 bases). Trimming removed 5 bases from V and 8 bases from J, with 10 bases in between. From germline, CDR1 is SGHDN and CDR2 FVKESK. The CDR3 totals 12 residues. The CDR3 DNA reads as TGTGCCAGCAGCACAGGGAAAGAGCCCCAGCATTTT. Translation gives CASSTGKEPQHF.

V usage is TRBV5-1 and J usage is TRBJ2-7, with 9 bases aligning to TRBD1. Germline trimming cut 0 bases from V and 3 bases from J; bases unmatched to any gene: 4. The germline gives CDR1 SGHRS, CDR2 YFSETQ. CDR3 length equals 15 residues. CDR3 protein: CASSLDRTGDYEQYF. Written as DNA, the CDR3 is TGCGCCAGCAGCTTGGACAGGACAGGGGACTACGAGCAGTACTTC. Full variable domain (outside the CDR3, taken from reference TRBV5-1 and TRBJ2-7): KAGVTQTPRYLIKTRGQQVTLSCSPISGHRSVSWYQQTPGQGLQFLFEYFSETQRNKGNFPGRFSGRQFSNSRSEMNVSTLELGDSALYLCASSLDRTGDYEQYFGPGTRLTVT.